Here is one T cell receptor (beta chain) with its context. In germline, CDR1 is LNHDA, CDR2 SQIVND (reference sequence). Germline trimming cut 1 base from V and 6 bases from J; bases unmatched to any gene: 0. CDR3 length equals 15 residues. The data derive from a study of blood T cell repertoires in COVID-19. Sequenced by immunoSEQ multiplex PCR; TCRdb stores in-frame clones only, minus some. The repertoire has around 72,000 clones, 81% of them found once; the top ten carry approximately 20%. The source is a woman in her 70s with acute or convalescent COVID-19. Specimen: peripheral blood. V and J are TRBV19 and TRBJ1-6, with 10 bases identical to TRBD1. The CDR3 loop reads CASSIGDRGNSPLHF. CDR3 sequence (DNA): TGTGCCAGTAGTATAGGGGACAGGGGTAATTCACCCCTCCACTTT.